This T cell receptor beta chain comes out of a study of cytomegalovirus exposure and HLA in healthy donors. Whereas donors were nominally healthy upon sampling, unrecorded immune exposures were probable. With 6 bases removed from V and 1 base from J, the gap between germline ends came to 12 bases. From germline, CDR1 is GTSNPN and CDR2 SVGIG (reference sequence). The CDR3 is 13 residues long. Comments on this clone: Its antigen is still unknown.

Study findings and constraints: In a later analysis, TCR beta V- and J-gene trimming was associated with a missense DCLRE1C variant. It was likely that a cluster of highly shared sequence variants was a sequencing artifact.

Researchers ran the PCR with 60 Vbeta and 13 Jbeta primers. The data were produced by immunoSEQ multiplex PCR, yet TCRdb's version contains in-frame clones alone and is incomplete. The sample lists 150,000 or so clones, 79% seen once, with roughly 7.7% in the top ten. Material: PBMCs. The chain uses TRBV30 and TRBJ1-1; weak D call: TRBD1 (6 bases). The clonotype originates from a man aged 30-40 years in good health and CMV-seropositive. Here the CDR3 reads CACGGRSNTEAFF. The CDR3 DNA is TGTGCCTGTGGGGGCAGGTCGAACACTGAAGCTTTCTTT.